What follows is one T cell receptor beta chain and its context. Its specificity is unknown. Per the study methods: Sampled TCR counts reached a median of 95,638 per sample, with values ranging from roughly 20,000 to 700,000. TCRdb processed the RACE reads anew with MiXCR; each CDR3 protein has one entry. The V and J calls come from TCRdb's annotation, not from the publication. The sample includes around 110,000 distinct CDR3 sequences, about 12% of them seen just once. This sample's time point: patch test 1, 2 weeks after DPC sensitization. Treatment given: therapeutic diphenylcyclopropenone sensitization with weekly scalp DPC. Donors, patients with alopecia ranging from 18 to 70 years old and judged suitable for DPC, provided samples. The data were taken from a study of human T cells and chemical hapten exposure. Study observations and caveats: With DPC sensitization, TCRs exceeding 1 in 1000 frequency showed no change. Significantly more large CDR3 similarity clusters arose among expanded TCRs than among controls.

Deletions cut 4 bases from V and 14 bases from J, with 12 bases between. CDR1 is ENHRY, CDR2 SYGVKD, per germline. This CDR3 contains 12 residues. The chain is built from TRBV10-3 and TRBJ1-6; D gene ambiguous. This sample comprised whole blood, obtained in connection with sensitization to the hapten diphenylcyclopropenone (DPC). The clonotype was recovered from a woman between 50 and 59 years old with alopecia areata. Some clones in this sample may be carry-over from other donors' samples. The DNA for the CDR3 is TGTGCCATCAGTGGAGATTCAGCTACCCTCCACTTT. Translating gives CAISGDSATLHF.